This TCR beta chain was sequenced in a study of sequential checkpoint blockade in melanoma (dated by TCRdb to the late 2010s). Context from the whole study: Patients were assigned by 1:1 randomization to either first-line nivolumab followed by ipilimumab (arm A) or ipilimumab followed by nivolumab (arm B). Both trial sequences were followed by maintenance nivolumab.

V loses 3 bases, J loses 4 bases, and the germline ends lie 10 bases apart. CDR1 and CDR2 were assigned from the germline V gene (reference sequence) as PRHDT and FYEKMQ. The CDR3 covers 13 residues, taking in both the cysteine and the phenylalanine. Only the CDR3 DNA is retained, 39 bases long and in frame from the first base. What this sample's treatment or condition label stands for: randomized to nivolumab then ipilimumab (arm A) or the reverse (arm B). No trial patient had received prior DNA-damaging chemotherapy. Thawed PBMCs were sorted on a FACS Aria II flow cytometer to isolate live CD3+CD8+ cells negative for CD19 and CD56. Samples were obtained from patients with melanoma enrolled in CheckMate 064, a randomized, open-label phase II trial of sequential checkpoint blockade. Peripheral blood mononuclear cells were collected by leukapheresis, purified using Ficoll-Paque, and frozen in human serum containing around 9.8% DMSO. Immediately after sorting, the purity of the sorted blood CD3+CD8+ cells was confirmed to be >95%, and DNA was then extracted.

The immunoSEQ Assay was used to immunosequence TCRbeta CDR3 regions from genomic DNA. Genomic DNA was amplified by bias-controlled multiplex PCR before high-throughput sequencing. Under the source paper's analysis protocol: To quantify the absolute abundance of each unique TCRbeta CDR3 region, the sequences were collapsed and filtered. Clonality, defined as 1 minus Pielou's evenness, was calculated using only productive rearrangements. Clones with significantly greater frequencies in on-treatment versus baseline samples were identified using a previously published method. Sourced from immuneACCESS, this table was stored by TCRdb with only in-frame sequences that have V and J called. A share of the clones is absent; for the studies checked, an unresolved V gene accounts for under half, and the remainder has no known explanation. That table furnishes V, J and clone size, whereas the DNA furnished D and trimming. The sample yields 35,000 to 45,000 clones; 70% to 90% were counted once. In total, the top ten clones hold around an eighth of the sample.

Notes on this clone: This clone's antigen is unknown. Per-base quality was not reported, and no clone a single base away is much larger than it.

What the work shows at the level of the full study, not this receptor alone: Validation of the response-prediction model combining TCR metrics and mutation burden is needed in larger, independent patient cohorts.

Specimen: CD8+ T cells sorted from blood (inferred from file names), collected from a patient given nivolumab and ipilimumab in sequence. The origin of this receptor is a human donor with melanoma. The chain is encoded by TRBV13 joined to TRBJ2-7; no D gene is confidently identified. The bases are TGTGCCAGCAGCTTGAGGTCAACTTACGAGCAGTACTTC. The translation is CASSLRSTYEQYF. When the CDR3 is completed using the reference TRBV13 and TRBJ2-7 genes on either side, the full variable domain is AAGVIQSPRHLIKEKRETATLKCYPIPRHDTVYWYQQGPGQDPQFLISFYEKMQSDKGSIPDRFSAQQFSDYHSELNMSSLELGDSALYFCASSLRSTYEQYFGPGTRLTVT.